This T cell receptor beta chain was retrieved from a study of T cells after yellow fever vaccination (dated by TCRdb to between 2019 and 2020). Regarding the research as a whole: Libraries from fractions with low cell numbers were prepared with the SMART-Seq v4 Ultra Low Input RNA kit. Two healthy male donors made up the cohort, one aged 18 to 29 years and the other aged 30 to 40 years. Blood was drawn at multiple timepoints before and after primary and secondary immunization, with bulk PBMC replicates and cell subsets isolated. To follow T-cell clones before and after both primary and booster YFV17D yellow fever vaccination, bulk TCR alpha and beta repertoires underwent longitudinal sequencing. Broader findings and caveats from the paper: After the booster, most of the clones that had expanded following primary vaccination were detected again (almost 98% of CD4 and roughly nine tenths of CD8), which suggests that memory was broadly maintained. Compared with the primary T-cell response, the secondary T-cell response was faster but weaker, reaching its peak on day 5 rather than on day 15. A small share of clonotypes was detected in both CD4 and CD8 compartments, with the overlap likely arising from convergent recombination. Because abundant contaminating clonotypes from the bulk population could be contained in FACS-sorted repertoires, computational filtering was required. The study included only two donors, which limits how far the findings can be generalized.

Sequencer: Illumina NovaSeq 6000. TCR cDNA was synthesized by 5'RACE template switching, which introduced a universal primer site and unique molecular identifiers. Priming for cDNA synthesis came from both the TCR alpha and TCR beta constant segments. Libraries were amplified in two PCR steps, with sample barcodes and sequencing adapters added in the second step. Sequencing of libraries was done on Illumina HiSeq 2500 (2x100 bp) or NovaSeq (2x150 bp). Per the authors' processing: MIGEC was used to demultiplex reads and collapse the reads into UMI consensus sequences, and MiXCR was used for V(D)J alignment. Vaccine-responding clonotypes were identified with edgeR using replicate PBMC samples, with FDR below 0.01 and a log2 fold change above 5 up to day 15 being required. Each bulk clonotype was labeled CD4 or CD8 based on which sequenced repertoire, CD4 or CD8, contained the clonotype at higher abundance. TCRdb applied fastp at Q25 and MiXCR to the public reads, then kept only in-frame beta chains. Every entry covers one CDR3 protein and lists the most common genes and DNA from its rows. TCRdb's processing, not the authors' own work, is the source of the V and J calls. Here the sample has over 250,000 distinct CDR3 sequences; roughly 5.2% occur a single time. The top ten clonotypes cover around 3.3% of the sample.

The germline V gene (reference sequence) yields DFQATT for CDR1 and SNEGSKA for CDR2. Cut back by 2 bases and 5 bases, the V and J ends lie 18 bases apart. The CDR3 measures 16 amino acids from cysteine to phenylalanine. Solely the CDR3 DNA is kept, with 48 bases framed from the first base. On this clonotype: No cognate antigen has been identified for it. Nothing much larger sits one base from this clone, and base qualities are not available.

The meaning of the sample's treatment or condition label: live attenuated yellow fever vaccine strain. PBMCs were isolated from peripheral blood using a standard Ficoll-Paque protocol. CD4 and CD8 T-cell fractions were isolated with Dynabeads CD4 and CD8 positive selection kits. TriZol was used to extract RNA from bulk PBMCs, from CD4 and CD8 fractions, and from dextramer-positive and dextramer-negative fractions. Source: CD4+ T cells sorted from PBMCs, taken on the day of the yellow fever booster vaccination. The chain uses TRBV20-1 and TRBJ1-4; a tentative D call is TRBD1 (5 bases match). The receptor's source is a man aged 18 to 30 who received the YFV17D yellow fever vaccine. DNA sequence: TGCAGTGCTAGACCCCCGGGGGTCAGGGCGAATGAAAAACTGTTTTTT. It specifies CSARPPGVRANEKLFF.